A selection of T cell receptor beta chains follows, all from one sample in a study of PD-L1 blockade in urothelial cancer. TCRdb keeps only in-frame clones here, not all; method: immunoSEQ multiplex PCR. Of about 120,000 clones listed, around 88% were seen once; the top ten hold approximately 2.4%. Sequencing was performed on PBMCs, taken around atezolizumab (anti-PD-L1) treatment. The source is a middle-aged man with urothelial cancer. Both conserved end residues are part of each CDR3. D genes are given only for firm matches. The size of a clone is reported for some rows only, either as once, few or many, or as a class for expanded clones.

CDR3 | DNA | V | D | size | J
CASSLYQDRVDEQYF | TGTGCCAGCAGTTTATACCAGGACAGGGTCGACGAGCAGTACTTC | TRBV28 | TRBD1 | . | TRBJ2-7
CASSQGQGVQPQHF | TGTGCCAGCAGCCAAGGACAGGGCGTTCAGCCCCAGCATTTT | TRBV4-2 | TRBD1 | . | TRBJ1-5
CASSLDGVAGTEAFF | TGTGCCAGCAGCTTAGACGGCGTGGCGGGCACTGAAGCTTTCTTT | TRBV7-9 | . | once | TRBJ1-1
CASRPTGLNTEAFF | TGTGCCAGCAGACCCACAGGGCTGAACACTGAAGCTTTCTTT | TRBV25-1 | . | . | TRBJ1-1
CASSSDAGPNYGYTF | TGTGCCAGCAGCTCTGATGCGGGACCCAACTATGGCTACACCTTC | TRBV13 | . | . | TRBJ1-2
CASSRGTSAYTGELFF | TGTGCCAGTAGCCGGGGGACTAGCGCATACACCGGGGAGCTGTTTTTT | TRBV19 | TRBD2 | . | TRBJ2-2
CARGQGYEQFF | TGTGCCAGAGGACAGGGGTATGAGCAGTTCTTC | TRBV2 | TRBD1 | . | TRBJ2-1
CASSQVLPHARINNEQFF | TGTGCCAGCAGCCAAGTATTGCCCCACGCGAGAATTAACAATGAGCAGTTCTTC | TRBV14 | . | . | TRBJ2-1
CASSEPGLHTDTQYF | TGTGCCAGCAGTGAACCGGGACTACACACAGATACGCAGTATTTT | TRBV6-1 | TRBD2 | . | TRBJ2-3
CASSVTGTPYIYEQYF | TGTGCCAGCAGCGTTACAGGGACCCCGTATATCTACGAGCAGTACTTC | TRBV2 | . | . | TRBJ2-7
CASSLARKDTEAFF | TGTGCCAGCAGCTTAGCGCGGAAGGACACTGAAGCTTTCTTT | TRBV7-9 | . | . | TRBJ1-1
CASSLGRGQETQYF | TGCGCCAGCAGCTTGGGGCGGGGACAAGAGACCCAGTACTTC | TRBV5-1 | . | . | TRBJ2-5
CASAAQGPGGYTF | TGTGCCAGCGCAGCACAGGGTCCGGGCGGCTACACCTTC | TRBV2 | . | . | TRBJ1-2
CASSPGRQGAEAFF | TGTGCCAGCAGTCCCGGGCGACAGGGGGCTGAAGCTTTCTTT | TRBV6-6 | TRBD1 | . | TRBJ1-1
CASSPGLVETQYF | TGTGCCAGCAGCCCTGGACTAGTTGAGACCCAGTACTTC | TRBV9 | TRBD2 | . | TRBJ2-5
CASSSSRQPGTRTNEQYF | TGTGCCAGCAGCTCCTCTCGACAGCCCGGGACTAGGACCAACGAGCAGTACTTC | TRBV28 | TRBD2 | . | TRBJ2-7
CASSVGTGTEAFF | TGCGCCAGCAGCGTAGGGACAGGGACTGAAGCTTTCTTT | TRBV5-1 | TRBD1 | . | TRBJ1-1
CASSEFSGSTYTQYF | TGTGCCAGCAGTGAATTTAGCGGGAGTACCTATACGCAGTATTTT | TRBV6-4 | TRBD2 | . | TRBJ2-3
CASSIDRDHTGELFF | TGTGCCAGCAGCATAGACAGGGACCATACCGGGGAGCTGTTTTTT | TRBV5-4 | TRBD1 | . | TRBJ2-2
CASSLRLAPNYEQYF | TGTGCCAGCAGTTTACGACTAGCCCCCAATTACGAGCAGTACTTC | TRBV27 | TRBD2 | . | TRBJ2-7
CASSNWGSRSRNTEAFF | TGTGCCAGCAGCAATTGGGGCAGTCGATCGAGGAACACTGAAGCTTTCTTT | TRBV21-1 | . | . | TRBJ1-1